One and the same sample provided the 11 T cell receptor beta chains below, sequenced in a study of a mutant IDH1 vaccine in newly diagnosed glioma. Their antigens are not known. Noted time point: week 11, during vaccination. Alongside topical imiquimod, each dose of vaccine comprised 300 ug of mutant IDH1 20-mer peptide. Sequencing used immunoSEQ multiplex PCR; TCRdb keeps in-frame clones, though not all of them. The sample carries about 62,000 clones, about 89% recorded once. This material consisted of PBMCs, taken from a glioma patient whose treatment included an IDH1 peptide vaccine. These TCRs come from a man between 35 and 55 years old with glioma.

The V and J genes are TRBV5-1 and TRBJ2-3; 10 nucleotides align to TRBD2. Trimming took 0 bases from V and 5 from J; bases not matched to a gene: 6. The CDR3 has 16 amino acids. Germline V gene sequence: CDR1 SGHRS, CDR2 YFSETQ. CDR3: CASSLVLAGDVDTQYF. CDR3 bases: TGCGCCAGCAGCTTGGTTCTAGCGGGGGATGTAGATACGCAGTATTTT.

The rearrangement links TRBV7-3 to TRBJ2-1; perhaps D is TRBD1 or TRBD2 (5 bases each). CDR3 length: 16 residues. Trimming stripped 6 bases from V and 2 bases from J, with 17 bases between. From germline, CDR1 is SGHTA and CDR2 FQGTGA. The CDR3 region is CASRSTREGTYNEQFF. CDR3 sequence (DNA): TGTGCCAGCAGAAGTACGAGAGAGGGGACCTACAATGAGCAGTTCTTC.

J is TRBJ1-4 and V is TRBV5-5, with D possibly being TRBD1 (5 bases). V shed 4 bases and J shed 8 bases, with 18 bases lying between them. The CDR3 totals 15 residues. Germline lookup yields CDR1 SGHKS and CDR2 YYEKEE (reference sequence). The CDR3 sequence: CASSLPRGTQEKLFF. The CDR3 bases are TGTGCCAGCAGCCTACCTCGGGGCACACAAGAAAAACTGTTTTTT.

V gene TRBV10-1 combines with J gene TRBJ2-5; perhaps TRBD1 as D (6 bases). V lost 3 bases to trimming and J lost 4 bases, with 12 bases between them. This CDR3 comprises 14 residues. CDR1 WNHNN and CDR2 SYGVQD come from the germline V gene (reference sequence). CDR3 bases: TGCGCCAGCAGTGACAGGGGACCTGGAGAGACCCAGTACTTC. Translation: CASSDRGPGETQYF.

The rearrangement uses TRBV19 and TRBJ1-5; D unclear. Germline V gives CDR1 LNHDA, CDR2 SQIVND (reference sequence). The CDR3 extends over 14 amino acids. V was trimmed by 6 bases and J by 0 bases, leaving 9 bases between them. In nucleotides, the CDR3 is TGTGCCAGTAGCTGGGAGCTTAGCAATCAGCCCCAGCATTTT. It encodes CASSWELSNQPQHF.

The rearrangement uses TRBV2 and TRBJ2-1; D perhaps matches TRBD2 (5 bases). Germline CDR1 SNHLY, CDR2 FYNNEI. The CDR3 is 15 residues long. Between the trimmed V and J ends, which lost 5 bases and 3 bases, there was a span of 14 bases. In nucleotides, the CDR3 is TGTGCCAGCAGTTCCCAGCCCGCGGGCTACAATGAGCAGTTCTTC. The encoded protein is CASSSQPAGYNEQFF.

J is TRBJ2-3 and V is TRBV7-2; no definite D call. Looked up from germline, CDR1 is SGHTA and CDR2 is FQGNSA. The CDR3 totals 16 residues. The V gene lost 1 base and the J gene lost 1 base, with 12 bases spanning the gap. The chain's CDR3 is CASSLGVRLGTDTQYF. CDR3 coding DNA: TGTGCCAGCAGCTTAGGGGTCCGGCTTGGCACAGATACGCAGTATTTT.

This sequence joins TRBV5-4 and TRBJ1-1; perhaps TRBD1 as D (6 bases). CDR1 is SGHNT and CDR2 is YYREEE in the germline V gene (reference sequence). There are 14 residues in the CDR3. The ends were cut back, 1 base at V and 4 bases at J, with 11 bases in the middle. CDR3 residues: CASSLISGATEAFF. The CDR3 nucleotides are TGTGCCAGCAGCTTGATCTCAGGGGCCACTGAAGCTTTCTTT.

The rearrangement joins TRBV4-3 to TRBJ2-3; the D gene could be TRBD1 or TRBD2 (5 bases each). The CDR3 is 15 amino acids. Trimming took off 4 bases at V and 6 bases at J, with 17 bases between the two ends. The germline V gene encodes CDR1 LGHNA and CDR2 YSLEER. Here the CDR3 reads CASSPGRGSWDTQYF. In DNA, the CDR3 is TGCGCCAGCAGCCCAGGACGGGGCAGTTGGGATACGCAGTATTTT.

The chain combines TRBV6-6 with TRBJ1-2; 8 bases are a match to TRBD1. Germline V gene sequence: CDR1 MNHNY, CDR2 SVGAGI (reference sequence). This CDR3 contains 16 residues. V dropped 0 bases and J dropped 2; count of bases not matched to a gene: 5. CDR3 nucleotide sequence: TGTGCCAGCAGTTACTCGGCGACAGGGGTAAACTATGGCTACACCTTC. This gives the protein CASSYSATGVNYGYTF.

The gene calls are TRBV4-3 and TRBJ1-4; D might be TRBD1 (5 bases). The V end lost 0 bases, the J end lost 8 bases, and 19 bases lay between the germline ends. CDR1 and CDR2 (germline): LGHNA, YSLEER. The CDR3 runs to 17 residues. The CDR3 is CASSQDGRAREGEKLFF. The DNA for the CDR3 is TGCGCCAGCAGCCAAGATGGAAGGGCCAGGGAAGGAGAAAAACTGTTTTTT.